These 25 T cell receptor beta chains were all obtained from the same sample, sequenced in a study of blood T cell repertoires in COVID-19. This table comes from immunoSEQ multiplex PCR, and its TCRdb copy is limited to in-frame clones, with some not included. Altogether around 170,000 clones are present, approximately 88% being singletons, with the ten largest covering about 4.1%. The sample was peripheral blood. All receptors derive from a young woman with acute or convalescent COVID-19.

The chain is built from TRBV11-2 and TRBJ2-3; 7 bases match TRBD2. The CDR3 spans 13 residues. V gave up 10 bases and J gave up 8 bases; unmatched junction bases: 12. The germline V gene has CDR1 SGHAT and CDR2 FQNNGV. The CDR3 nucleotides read TGTGCCACCCAACGGGGGAGGGGCTTTACGCAGTATTTT. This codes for CATQRGRGFTQYF.

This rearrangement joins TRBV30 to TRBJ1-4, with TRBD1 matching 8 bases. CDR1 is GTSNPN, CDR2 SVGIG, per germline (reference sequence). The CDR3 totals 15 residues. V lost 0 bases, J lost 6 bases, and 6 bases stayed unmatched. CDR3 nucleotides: TGTGCCTGGAGTGTACTAGGGACAGGAGATGAAAAACTGTTTTTT. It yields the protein CAWSVLGTGDEKLFF.

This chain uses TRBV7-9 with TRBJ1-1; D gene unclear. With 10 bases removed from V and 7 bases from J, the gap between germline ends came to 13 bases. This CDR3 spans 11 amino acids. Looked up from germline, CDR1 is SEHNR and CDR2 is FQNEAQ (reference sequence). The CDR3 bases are TGTGCCACAAAGGAGAACCTTGAAGCTTTCTTT. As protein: CATKENLEAFF.

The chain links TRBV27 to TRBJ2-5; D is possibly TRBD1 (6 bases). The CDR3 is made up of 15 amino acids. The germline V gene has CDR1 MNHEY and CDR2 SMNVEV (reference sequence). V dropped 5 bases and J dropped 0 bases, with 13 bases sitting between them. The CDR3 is CASSSRDTHQETQYF. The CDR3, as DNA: TGTGCCAGCAGTAGCCGGGACACGCACCAAGAGACCCAGTACTTC.

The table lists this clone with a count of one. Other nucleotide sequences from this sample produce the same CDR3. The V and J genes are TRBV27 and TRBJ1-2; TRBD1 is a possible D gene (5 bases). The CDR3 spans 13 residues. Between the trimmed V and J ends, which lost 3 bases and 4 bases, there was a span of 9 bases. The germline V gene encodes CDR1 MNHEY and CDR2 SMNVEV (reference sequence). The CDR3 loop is CASSFGGGYGYTF. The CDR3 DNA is TGTGCCAGCAGTTTCGGGGGGGGCTATGGCTACACCTTC.

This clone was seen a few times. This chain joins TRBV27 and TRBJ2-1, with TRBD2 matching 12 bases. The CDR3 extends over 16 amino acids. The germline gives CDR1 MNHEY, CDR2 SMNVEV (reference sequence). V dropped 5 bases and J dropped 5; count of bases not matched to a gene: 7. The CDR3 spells CASSPPGLAGHNEQFF. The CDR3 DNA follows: TGTGCCAGCAGTCCCCCGGGACTAGCGGGCCACAATGAGCAGTTCTTC.

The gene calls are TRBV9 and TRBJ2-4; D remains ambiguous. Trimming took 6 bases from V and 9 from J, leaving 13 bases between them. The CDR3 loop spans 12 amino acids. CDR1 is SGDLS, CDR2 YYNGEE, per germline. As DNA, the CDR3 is TGTGCCAGCATGCCCGAGGTTCCCATTCAGTACTTC. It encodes CASMPEVPIQYF.

As DNA, the CDR3 is TGTGCCAGCAGCTTGAGGAGGTATAGCAATCAGCCCCAGCATTTT. Its protein product is CASSLRRYSNQPQHF. V and J are TRBV5-6 and TRBJ1-5; D gene unclear. The CDR3 is 15 residues long. Germline V gene lookup returns CDR1 SGHDT and CDR2 YYEEEE. V was clipped by 1 base and J by 0 bases, with 8 bases between them.

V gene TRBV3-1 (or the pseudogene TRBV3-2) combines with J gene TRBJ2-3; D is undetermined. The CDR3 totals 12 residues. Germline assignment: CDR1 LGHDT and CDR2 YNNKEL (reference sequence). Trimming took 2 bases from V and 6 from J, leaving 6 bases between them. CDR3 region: CASSQSRDTQYF. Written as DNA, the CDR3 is TGTGCCAGCAGCCAATCGCGGGATACGCAGTATTTT.

The CDR3 here is CASSIPSNTGELFF. Here the CDR3 DNA reads TGTGCCAGTAGTATCCCCTCGAACACCGGGGAGCTGTTTTTT. The gene calls are TRBV19 and TRBJ2-2, with D uncertain. This CDR3 is built from 14 residues. CDR1 and CDR2 from the germline V gene are LNHDA and SQIVND (reference sequence). Trimming pared 3 bases from V and 0 bases from J, leaving 5 bases between.

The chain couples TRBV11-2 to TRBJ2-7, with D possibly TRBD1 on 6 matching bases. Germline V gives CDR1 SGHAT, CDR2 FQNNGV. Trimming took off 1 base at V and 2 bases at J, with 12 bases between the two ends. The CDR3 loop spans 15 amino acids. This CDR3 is CASSLVVGATYEQYF. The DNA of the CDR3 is TGTGCCAGCAGCTTAGTAGTGGGGGCCACCTACGAGCAGTACTTC.

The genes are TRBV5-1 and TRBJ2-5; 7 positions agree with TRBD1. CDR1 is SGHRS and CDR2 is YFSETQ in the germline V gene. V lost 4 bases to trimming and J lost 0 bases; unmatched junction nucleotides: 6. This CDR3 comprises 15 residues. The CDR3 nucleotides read TGCGCCAGCAGCCTCGGGACAGCGTACCAAGAGACCCAGTACTTC. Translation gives CASSLGTAYQETQYF. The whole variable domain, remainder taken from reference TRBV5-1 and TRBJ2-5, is KAGVTQTPRYLIKTRGQQVTLSCSPISGHRSVSWYQQTPGQGLQFLFEYFSETQRNKGNFPGRFSGRQFSNSRSEMNVSTLELGDSALYLCASSLGTAYQETQYFGPGTRLLVL.

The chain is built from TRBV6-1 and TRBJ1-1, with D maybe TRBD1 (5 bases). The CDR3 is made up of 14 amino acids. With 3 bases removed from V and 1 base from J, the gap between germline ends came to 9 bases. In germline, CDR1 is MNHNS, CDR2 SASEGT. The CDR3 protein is CASSDQGGNTEAFF. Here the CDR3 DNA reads TGTGCCAGCAGTGACCAGGGAGGGAACACTGAAGCTTTCTTT.

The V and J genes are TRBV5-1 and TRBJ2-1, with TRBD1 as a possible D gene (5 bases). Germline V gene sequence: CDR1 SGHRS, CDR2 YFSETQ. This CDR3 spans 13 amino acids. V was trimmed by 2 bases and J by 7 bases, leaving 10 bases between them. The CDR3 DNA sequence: TGCGCCAGCAGCTTAGGGGCGGAGAATGAGCAGTTCTTC. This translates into CASSLGAENEQFF.

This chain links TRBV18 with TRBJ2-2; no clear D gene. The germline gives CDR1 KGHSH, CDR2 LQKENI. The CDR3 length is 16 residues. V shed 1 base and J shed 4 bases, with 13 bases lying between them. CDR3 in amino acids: CASSPRSMGLTGELFF. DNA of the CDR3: TGTGCCAGCTCACCACGATCGATGGGCCTCACCGGGGAGCTGTTTTTT.

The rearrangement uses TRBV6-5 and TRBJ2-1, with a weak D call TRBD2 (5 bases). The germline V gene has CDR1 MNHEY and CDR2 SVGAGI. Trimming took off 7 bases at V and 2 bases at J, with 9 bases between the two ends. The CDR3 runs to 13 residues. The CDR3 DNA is TGTGCCAGCACAGCTAGCCCCTACAATGAGCAGTTCTTC. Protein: CASTASPYNEQFF.

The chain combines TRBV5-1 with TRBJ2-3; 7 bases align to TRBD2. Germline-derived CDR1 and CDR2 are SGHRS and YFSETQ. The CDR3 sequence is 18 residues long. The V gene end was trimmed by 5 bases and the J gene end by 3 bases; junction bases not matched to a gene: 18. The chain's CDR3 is CASSVWGGSRFGTDTQYF. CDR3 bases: TGCGCCAGCAGTGTCTGGGGCGGGAGTAGGTTTGGGACAGATACGCAGTATTTT.

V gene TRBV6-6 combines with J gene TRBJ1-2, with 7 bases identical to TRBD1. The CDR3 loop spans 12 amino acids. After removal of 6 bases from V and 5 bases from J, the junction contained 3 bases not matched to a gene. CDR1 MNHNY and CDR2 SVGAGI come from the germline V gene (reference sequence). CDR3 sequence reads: CASSPTGYGYTF. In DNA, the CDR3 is TGTGCCAGCAGCCCGACAGGGTATGGCTACACCTTC.

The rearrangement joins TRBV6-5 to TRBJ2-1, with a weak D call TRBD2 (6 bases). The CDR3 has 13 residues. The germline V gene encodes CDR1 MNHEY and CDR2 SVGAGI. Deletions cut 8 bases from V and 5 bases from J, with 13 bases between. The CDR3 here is CASGLTRNNEQFF. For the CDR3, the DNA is TGTGCCAGCGGGTTGACTAGGAACAATGAGCAGTTCTTC.

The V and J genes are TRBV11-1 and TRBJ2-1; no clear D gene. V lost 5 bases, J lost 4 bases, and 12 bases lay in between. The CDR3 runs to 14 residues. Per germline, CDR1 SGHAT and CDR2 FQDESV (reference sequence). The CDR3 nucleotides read TGTGCCAGCAGCCTCCGTGCGTTTTACAATGAGCAGTTCTTC. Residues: CASSLRAFYNEQFF.

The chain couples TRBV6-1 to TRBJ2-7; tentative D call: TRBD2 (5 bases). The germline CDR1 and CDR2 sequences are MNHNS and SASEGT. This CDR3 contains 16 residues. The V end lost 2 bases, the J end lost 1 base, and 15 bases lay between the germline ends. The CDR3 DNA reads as TGTGCCAGCAGTGAAAAGAGGGCCACCTTTTCCTACGAGCAGTACTTC. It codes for CASSEKRATFSYEQYF.

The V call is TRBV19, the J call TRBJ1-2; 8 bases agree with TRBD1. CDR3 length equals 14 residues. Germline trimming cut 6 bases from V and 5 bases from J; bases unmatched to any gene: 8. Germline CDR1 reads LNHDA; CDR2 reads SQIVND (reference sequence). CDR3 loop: CASSPRGQWYGYTF. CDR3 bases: TGTGCCAGTAGCCCCAGGGGGCAGTGGTATGGCTACACCTTC.

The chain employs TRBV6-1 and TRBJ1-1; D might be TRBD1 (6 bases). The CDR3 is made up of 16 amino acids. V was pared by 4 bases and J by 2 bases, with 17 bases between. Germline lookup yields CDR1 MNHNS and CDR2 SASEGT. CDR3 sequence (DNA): TGTGCCAGCAGTGGATGGACCAGGGACAAAAACACTGAAGCTTTCTTT. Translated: CASSGWTRDKNTEAFF.

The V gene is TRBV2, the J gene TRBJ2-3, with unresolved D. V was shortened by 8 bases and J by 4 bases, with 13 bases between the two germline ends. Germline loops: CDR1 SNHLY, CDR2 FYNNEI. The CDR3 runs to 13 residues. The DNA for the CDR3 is TGTGCCAGCGATGAGAGATCGGCAGATACGCAGTATTTT. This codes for CASDERSADTQYF. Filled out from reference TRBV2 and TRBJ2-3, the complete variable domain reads EPEVTQTPSHQVTQMGQEVILRCVPISNHLYFYWYRQILGQKVEFLVSFYNNEISEKSEIFDDQFSVERPDGSNFTLKIRSTKLEDSAMYFCASDERSADTQYFGPGTRLTVL.

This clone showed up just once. The CDR3 nucleotides are TGTGCCAGCAGCAAACGCAGCTCCTATAATTCACCCCTCCACTTT. Translating it yields CASSKRSSYNSPLHF. V usage is TRBV5-6 and J usage is TRBJ1-6; D call uncertain. Germline lookup yields CDR1 SGHDT and CDR2 YYEEEE. V lost 4 bases and J lost 0, with 8 bases in between. This CDR3 is 15 amino acids long.